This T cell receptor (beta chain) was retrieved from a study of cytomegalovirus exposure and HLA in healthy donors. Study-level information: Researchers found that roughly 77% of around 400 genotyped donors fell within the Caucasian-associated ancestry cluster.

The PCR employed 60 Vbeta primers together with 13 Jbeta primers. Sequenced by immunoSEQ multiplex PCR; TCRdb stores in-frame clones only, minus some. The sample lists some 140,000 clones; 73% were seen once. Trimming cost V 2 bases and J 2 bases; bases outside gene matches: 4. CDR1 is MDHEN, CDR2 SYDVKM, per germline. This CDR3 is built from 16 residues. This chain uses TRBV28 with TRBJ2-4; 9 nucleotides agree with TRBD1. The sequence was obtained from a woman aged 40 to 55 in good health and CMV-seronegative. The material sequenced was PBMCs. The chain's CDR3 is CASSLQGQGPKNIQYF. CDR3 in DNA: TGTGCCAGCAGTTTACAGGGACAGGGACCCAAAAACATTCAGTACTTC. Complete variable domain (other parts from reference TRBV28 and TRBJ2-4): DVKVTQSSRYLVKRTGEKVFLECVQDMDHENMFWYRQDPGLGLRLIYFSYDVKMKEKGDIPEGYSVSREKKERFSLILESASTNQTSMYLCASSLQGQGPKNIQYFGAGTRLSVL.